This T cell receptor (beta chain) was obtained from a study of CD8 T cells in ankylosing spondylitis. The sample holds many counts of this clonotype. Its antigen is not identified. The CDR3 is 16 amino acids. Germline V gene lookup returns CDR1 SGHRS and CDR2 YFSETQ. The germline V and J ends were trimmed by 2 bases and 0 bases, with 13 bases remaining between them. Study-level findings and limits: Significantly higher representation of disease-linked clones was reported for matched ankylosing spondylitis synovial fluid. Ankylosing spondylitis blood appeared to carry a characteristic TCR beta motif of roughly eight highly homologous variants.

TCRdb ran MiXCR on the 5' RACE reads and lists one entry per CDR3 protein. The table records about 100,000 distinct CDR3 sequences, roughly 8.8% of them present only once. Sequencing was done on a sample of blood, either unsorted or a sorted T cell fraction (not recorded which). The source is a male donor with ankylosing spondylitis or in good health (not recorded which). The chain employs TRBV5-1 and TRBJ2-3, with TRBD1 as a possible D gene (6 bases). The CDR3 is CASSFFWTASTDTQYF. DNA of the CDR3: TGCGCCAGCAGCTTTTTTTGGACAGCTAGCACAGATACGCAGTATTTT.